What follows are 16 T cell receptor beta chains derived from one specimen sequenced in a study of blood T cell repertoires in COVID-19. Sequenced by immunoSEQ multiplex PCR; TCRdb stores in-frame clones only, minus some. The repertoire holds about 220,000 clones, with 83% as singletons. Sequenced material: peripheral blood. The receptors derive from a woman between 45 and 65 years old with acute or convalescent COVID-19.

The V gene is TRBV29-1, the J gene TRBJ1-3, with TRBD1 identical over 8 bases. Germline CDR1 SQVTM, CDR2 ANQGSEA. The J segment lost 2 bases and the V segment lost 6 bases, leaving 6 bases of the junction unmatched. The CDR3 runs 14 residues. The CDR3 spells CSVRAGGPGNTIYF. The CDR3 DNA sequence: TGCAGCGTGAGAGCAGGGGGCCCTGGAAACACCATATATTTT.

J is TRBJ1-3 and V is TRBV19, with D maybe TRBD1 (6 bases). V was shortened by 3 bases and J by 4 bases, with 13 bases between the two germline ends. The CDR3 contains 15 residues. Germline V lookup: CDR1 LNHDA, CDR2 SQIVND (reference sequence). CDR3 sequence reads: CASSITGRGGNTIYF. The CDR3 DNA is TGTGCCAGTAGTATCACAGGGAGAGGAGGAAACACCATATATTTT.

The chain combines TRBV29-1 with TRBJ2-5; a possible D gene is TRBD2 (6 bases). V was clipped by 6 bases and J by 2 bases, with 16 bases between them. Germline CDR1 reads SQVTM; CDR2 reads ANQGSEA. This CDR3 comprises 14 residues. The CDR3, as DNA: TGCAGCGTCGGAGGGTCAGAGAGACAAGAGACCCAGTACTTC. This translates into CSVGGSERQETQYF.

The CDR3 region is CASSESGNSNQPQHF. In DNA, the CDR3 is TGTGCCAGCAGTGAATCCGGTAATAGCAATCAGCCCCAGCATTTT. The chain joins TRBV6-1 to TRBJ1-5; no clear D gene. Trimming pared 2 bases from V and 0 bases from J, leaving 8 bases between. Germline loops: CDR1 MNHNS, CDR2 SASEGT. CDR3 length: 15 amino acids.

In its sample, this clone was seen once. The gene calls are TRBV7-7 and TRBJ2-4; 7 nucleotides match TRBD2. Germline V gene lookup returns CDR1 SSHAT and CDR2 FNYEAQ (reference sequence). The CDR3 covers 20 residues. With V trimmed by 2 bases and J by 3 bases, 19 bases remained unmatched. CDR3 nucleotides: TGTGCCAGCAGCTTACTGCTAGCGGACCGAATTTACCAACTCAAAAACATTCAGTACTTC. Its protein is CASSLLLADRIYQLKNIQYF.

The chain uses TRBV9 and TRBJ2-7; the match to TRBD1 covers 7 bases. Unmatched junction bases numbered 3, after V lost 3 bases and J lost 0 bases. CDR3 length: 14 residues. Germline assignment: CDR1 SGDLS and CDR2 YYNGEE. The CDR3 nucleotides are TGTGCCAGCAGCGGCCGACAGGGCTCCTACGAGCAGTACTTC. Translating gives CASSGRQGSYEQYF. The variable domain in full, completed from reference TRBV9 and TRBJ2-7, reads DSGVTQTPKHLITATGQRVTLRCSPRSGDLSVYWYQQSLDQGLQFLIQYYNGEERAKGNILERFSAQQFPDLHSELNLSSLELGDSALYFCASSGRQGSYEQYFGPGTRLTVT.

The V gene is TRBV5-5, the J gene TRBJ2-1; D is undetermined. This CDR3 is 12 amino acids long. Looked up from germline, CDR1 is SGHKS and CDR2 is YYEKEE (reference sequence). V lost 0 bases, J lost 10 bases, and 8 bases lay in between. CDR3 sequence (DNA): TGTGCCAGCAGCTTGGACCTCGGGGAGCAGTTCTTC. This sequence encodes CASSLDLGEQFF. The full variable domain, with the rest looked up from reference TRBV5-5 and TRBJ2-1, is DAGVTQSPTHLIKTRGQQVTLRCSPISGHKSVSWYQQVLGQGPQFIFQYYEKEERGRGNFPDRFSARQFPNYSSELNVNALLLGDSALYLCASSLDLGEQFFGPGTRLTVL.

The V and J genes are TRBV5-5 and TRBJ2-5; perhaps TRBD2 as D (5 bases). The V end was cut by 0 bases, the J end by 3 bases, with 9 bases between. CDR3 size: 14 residues. Germline loops: CDR1 SGHKS, CDR2 YYEKEE (reference sequence). CDR3 sequence: CASSLGGREETQYF. CDR3 sequence (DNA): TGTGCCAGCAGCTTGGGTGGGCGGGAAGAGACCCAGTACTTC.

The table lists this clone with a count of one. The genes are TRBV27 and TRBJ1-4, with no clear D. Trimming took off 3 bases at V and 0 bases at J, with 8 bases between the two ends. Germline CDR1 reads MNHEY; CDR2 reads SMNVEV (reference sequence). This CDR3 comprises 15 residues. The CDR3 nucleotides are TGTGCCAGCAGTTTTTCCCCTGCAACTAATGAAAAACTGTTTTTT. Translated: CASSFSPATNEKLFF.

The chain carries TRBV5-4 and TRBJ2-7, with a possible D match to TRBD2 (6 bases). CDR1 and CDR2 from the germline V gene are SGHNT and YYREEE (reference sequence). The CDR3 consists of 17 residues. The V end lost 4 bases, the J end lost 2 bases, and 22 bases lay between the germline ends. CDR3 sequence reads: CASSAAEGAGVPYEQYF. The CDR3 DNA reads as TGTGCCAGCAGCGCGGCTGAGGGAGCGGGTGTCCCCTACGAGCAGTACTTC. The full variable domain, in which reference TRBV5-4 and TRBJ2-7 provide the parts outside the CDR3, is ETGVTQSPTHLIKTRGQQVTLRCSSQSGHNTVSWYQQALGQGPQFIFQYYREEENGRGNFPPRFSGLQFPNYSSELNVNALELDDSALYLCASSAAEGAGVPYEQYFGPGTRLTVT.

The chain links TRBV19 to TRBJ2-7; 7 bases match TRBD1. The CDR3 is made up of 16 amino acids. With V trimmed by 6 bases and J by 1 base, 12 bases remained unmatched. Germline-derived CDR1 and CDR2 are LNHDA and SQIVND (reference sequence). The CDR3 loop reads CASRRKTGKGSYEQYF. For the CDR3, the DNA is TGTGCCAGTAGAAGAAAGACAGGGAAAGGTTCCTACGAGCAGTACTTC. The full variable domain, with the rest looked up from reference TRBV19 and TRBJ2-7, is DGGITQSPKYLFRKEGQNVTLSCEQNLNHDAMYWYRQDPGQGLRLIYYSQIVNDFQKGDIAEGYSVSREKKESFPLTVTSAQKNPTAFYLCASRRKTGKGSYEQYFGPGTRLTVT.

V usage is TRBV7-3 and J usage is TRBJ2-5, with 9 bases matching TRBD2. This CDR3 has 16 amino acids. V trimming: 2 bases; J trimming: 2 bases; junction bases outside the gene matches: 6. Germline loops: CDR1 SGHTA, CDR2 FQGTGA. The CDR3 is CASSLGGTSFQETQYF. Here the CDR3 DNA reads TGTGCCAGCAGCTTAGGGGGGACTAGCTTTCAAGAGACCCAGTACTTC.

The chain has TRBV4-1 and TRBJ2-5; tentatively, D is TRBD1 (5 bases). The CDR3 extends over 14 amino acids. Germline V lookup: CDR1 MGHRA, CDR2 YSYEKL. V lost 0 bases and J 4 bases, leaving 9 bases between the germline ends. The CDR3 protein is CASSQEGRAETQYF. As DNA, the CDR3 is TGCGCCAGCAGCCAAGAGGGCAGGGCAGAGACCCAGTACTTC.

The chain uses TRBV11-3 and TRBJ2-1, with 12 bases that match TRBD2. The CDR3 consists of 16 residues. Germline assignment: CDR1 SGHNT and CDR2 YENEEA. V lost 6 bases to trimming and J lost 6 bases; unmatched junction nucleotides: 9. CDR3 sequence: CASSPTSGSKSNEQFF. Here the CDR3 DNA reads TGTGCCAGCAGTCCGACTAGCGGGAGTAAGAGCAATGAGCAGTTCTTC.

The chain uses TRBV12-3 or TRBV12-4 and TRBJ2-1; no reliable D call. Trimming shortened V by 4 bases and J by 9 bases, and 13 bases separated the two germline ends. The CDR3 contains 13 residues. The CDR3 DNA is TGTGCCAGCAGTTCTACACCTCGGGTTGAGCAGTTCTTC. Its translation is CASSSTPRVEQFF.

The chain employs TRBV19 and TRBJ1-5, with D unresolved. Germline V lookup: CDR1 LNHDA, CDR2 SQIVND (reference sequence). Trimming pared 9 bases from V and 6 bases from J, leaving 15 bases between. The CDR3 loop spans 13 amino acids. CDR3 in DNA: TGTGCCAGCACTGACCGACAAAGTCAGCCCCAGCATTTT. Protein product: CASTDRQSQPQHF.